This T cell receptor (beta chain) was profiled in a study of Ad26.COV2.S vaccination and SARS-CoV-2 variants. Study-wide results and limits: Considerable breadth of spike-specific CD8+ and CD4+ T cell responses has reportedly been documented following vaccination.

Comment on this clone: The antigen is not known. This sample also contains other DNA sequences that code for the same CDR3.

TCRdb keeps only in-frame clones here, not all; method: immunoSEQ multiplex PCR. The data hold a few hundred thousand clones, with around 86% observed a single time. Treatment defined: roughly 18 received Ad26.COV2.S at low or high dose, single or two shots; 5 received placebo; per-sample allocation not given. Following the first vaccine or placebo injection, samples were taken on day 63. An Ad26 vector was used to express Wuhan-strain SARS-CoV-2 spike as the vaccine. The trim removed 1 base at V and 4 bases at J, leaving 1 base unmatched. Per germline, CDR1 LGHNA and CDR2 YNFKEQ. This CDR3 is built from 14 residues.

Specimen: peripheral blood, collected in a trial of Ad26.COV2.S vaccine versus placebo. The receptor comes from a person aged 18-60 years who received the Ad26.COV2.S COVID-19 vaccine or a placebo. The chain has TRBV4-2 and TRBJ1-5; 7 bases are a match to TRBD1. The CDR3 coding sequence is TGTGCCAGCAGCCAAGGACAGGGAAATCAGCCCCAGCATTTT. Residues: CASSQGQGNQPQHF.